The clone carrying this T cell receptor beta chain was counted a single time. CDR3 size: 14 residues. Trimming cost V 1 base and J 5 bases; bases outside gene matches: 4. The germline V gene has CDR1 LGHNA and CDR2 YSLEER. These data are taken from a study of T cell changes during pregnancy in multiple sclerosis. Method: immunoSEQ multiplex PCR; TCRdb's copy keeps in-frame clones and lacks some. The sample shows about 31,000 clones, 75% to 95% of them seen only once. The sequencing used CD8+ T cells from peripheral blood mononuclear cells, collected in the second trimester of pregnancy. The sequence came from a female donor with multiple sclerosis, enrolled in a pregnancy study. J is TRBJ2-7 and V is TRBV4-3, with 8 bases that match TRBD1. The CDR3 loop reads CASSQVQGVNEQYF. CDR3 nucleotide sequence: TGCGCCAGCAGCCAAGTACAGGGGGTTAACGAGCAGTACTTC.